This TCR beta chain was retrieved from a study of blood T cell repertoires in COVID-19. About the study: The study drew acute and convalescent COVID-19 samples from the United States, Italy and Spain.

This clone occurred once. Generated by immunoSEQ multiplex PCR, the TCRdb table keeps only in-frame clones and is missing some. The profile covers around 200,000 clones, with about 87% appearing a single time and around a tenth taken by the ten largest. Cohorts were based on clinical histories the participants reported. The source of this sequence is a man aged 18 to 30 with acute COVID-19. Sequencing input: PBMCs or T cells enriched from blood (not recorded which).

The CDR3 sequence is CASSARDSSYNEQFF. CDR3 bases: TGTGCCAGCAGTGCGCGGGATTCTTCCTACAATGAGCAGTTCTTC. The chain uses TRBV28 and TRBJ2-1; TRBD2 might be the D (6 bases). Germline-derived CDR1 and CDR2 are MDHEN and SYDVKM. V was pared by 5 bases and J by 1 base, with 12 bases between. The CDR3 loop spans 15 amino acids.